This TCR beta chain was captured in a study of lymphopenia after photon versus proton radiotherapy. Regarding the study as a whole: Proton therapy kept repertoires fairly stable, unlike photons, which gained effector/memory cells. Authors raise, but do not show, better survival with proton therapy.

This table comes from immunoSEQ multiplex PCR, and its TCRdb copy is limited to in-frame clones, with some not included. Of roughly 26,000 clones in the sample, 75% to 90% are singletons; the top ten hold roughly a quarter. With regard to this clone: Its antigen is unknown.

Per the germline V gene, CDR1 is SGHTA and CDR2 is FQGTGA. The CDR3 sequence is 14 residues long. V lost 5 bases and J lost 5, with 15 bases in between. Sequencing was performed on peripheral blood, taken from a patient treated with photon-based radiotherapy. The receptor was derived from a man aged 40-49 years with gastric cancer. The V call is TRBV7-3, the J call TRBJ1-1; TRBD1 is a possible D gene (5 bases). The CDR3 bases are TGTGCCAGCAGCCGACAGCCAGGGTCTACTGAAGCTTTCTTT. The encoded protein is CASSRQPGSTEAFF.